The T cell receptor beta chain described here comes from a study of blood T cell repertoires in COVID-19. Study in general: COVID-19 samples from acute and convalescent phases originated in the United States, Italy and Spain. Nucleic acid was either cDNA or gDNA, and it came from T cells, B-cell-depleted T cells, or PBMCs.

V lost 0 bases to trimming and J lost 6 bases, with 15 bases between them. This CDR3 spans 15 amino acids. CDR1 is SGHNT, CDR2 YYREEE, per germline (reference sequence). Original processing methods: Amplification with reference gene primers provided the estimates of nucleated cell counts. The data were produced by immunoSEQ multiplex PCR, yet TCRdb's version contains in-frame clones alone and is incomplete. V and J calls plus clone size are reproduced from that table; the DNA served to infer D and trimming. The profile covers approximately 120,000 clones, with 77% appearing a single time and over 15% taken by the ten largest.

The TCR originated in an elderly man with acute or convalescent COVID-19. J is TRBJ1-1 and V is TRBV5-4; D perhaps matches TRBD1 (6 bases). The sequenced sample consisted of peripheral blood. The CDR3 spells CASSLDRVVSSEAFF. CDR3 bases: TGTGCCAGCAGCTTGGACAGGGTCGTTAGCTCTGAAGCTTTCTTT.